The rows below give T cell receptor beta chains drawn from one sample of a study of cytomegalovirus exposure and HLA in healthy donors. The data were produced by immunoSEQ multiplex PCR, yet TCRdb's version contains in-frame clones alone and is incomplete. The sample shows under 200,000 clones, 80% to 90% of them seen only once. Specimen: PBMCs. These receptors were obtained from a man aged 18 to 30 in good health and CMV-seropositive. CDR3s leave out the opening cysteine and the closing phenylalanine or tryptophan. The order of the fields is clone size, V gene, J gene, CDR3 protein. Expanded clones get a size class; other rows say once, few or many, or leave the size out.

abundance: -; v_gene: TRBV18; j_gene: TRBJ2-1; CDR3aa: ASSPGQGSRNNEQF
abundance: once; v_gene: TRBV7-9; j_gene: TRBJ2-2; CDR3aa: ASSDTGTEKTGELF
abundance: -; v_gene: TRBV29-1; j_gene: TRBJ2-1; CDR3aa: SADEGFNEQF
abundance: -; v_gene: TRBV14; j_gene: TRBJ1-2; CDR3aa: ASSPLENYGYT
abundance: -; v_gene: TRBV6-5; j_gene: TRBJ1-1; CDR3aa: ASSPGVAEAF
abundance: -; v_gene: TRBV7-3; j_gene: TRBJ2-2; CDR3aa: ASSSLRSGGPNTGELF
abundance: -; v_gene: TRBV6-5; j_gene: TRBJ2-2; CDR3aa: ASSPGGESGELF
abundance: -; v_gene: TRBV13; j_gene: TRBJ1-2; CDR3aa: ASSSTPRDDYGYT
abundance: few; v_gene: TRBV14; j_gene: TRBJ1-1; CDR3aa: ASSQLMNTEAF
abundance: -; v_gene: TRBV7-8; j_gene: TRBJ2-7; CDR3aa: ASSFSLTSGGPRSSYEQY
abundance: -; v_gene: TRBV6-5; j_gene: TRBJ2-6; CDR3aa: ASGALNGANVLT
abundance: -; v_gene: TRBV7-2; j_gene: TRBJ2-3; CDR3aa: ASSLTSGGAGADTQY
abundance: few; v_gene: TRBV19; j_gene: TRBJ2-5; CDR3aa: ASSINRGSGEQY
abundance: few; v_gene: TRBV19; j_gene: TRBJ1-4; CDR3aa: ASSIARVEKLF
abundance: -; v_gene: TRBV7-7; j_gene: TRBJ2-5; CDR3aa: ASSLGGLGETQY
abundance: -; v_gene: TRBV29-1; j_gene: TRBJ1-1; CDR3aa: SVEGVGGAGWNTEAF
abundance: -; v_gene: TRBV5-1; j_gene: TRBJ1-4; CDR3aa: ASSLAQAEEKLF
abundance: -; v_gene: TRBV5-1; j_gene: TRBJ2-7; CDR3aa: ASSSGTGGYEQY
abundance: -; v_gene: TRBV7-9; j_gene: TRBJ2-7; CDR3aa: ASSPRAREPYEQY
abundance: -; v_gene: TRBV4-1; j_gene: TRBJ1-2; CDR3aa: ASSQDGYDRGYGYT
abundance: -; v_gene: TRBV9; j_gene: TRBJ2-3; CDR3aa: ASSPQGAASTDTQY
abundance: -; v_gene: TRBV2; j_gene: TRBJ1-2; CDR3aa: ASSENGGNYGYT
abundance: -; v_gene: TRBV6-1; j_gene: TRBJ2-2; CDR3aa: ASSATSGGPGGTGELF
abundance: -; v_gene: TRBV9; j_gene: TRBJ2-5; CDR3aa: ASTSGGFQETQY
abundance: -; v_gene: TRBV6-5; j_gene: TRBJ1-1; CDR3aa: ASSYSMGLLGAF
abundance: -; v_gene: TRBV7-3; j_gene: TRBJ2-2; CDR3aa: ASSLEVGELF
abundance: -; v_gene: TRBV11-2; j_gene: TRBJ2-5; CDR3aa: ASSDTGFQETQY
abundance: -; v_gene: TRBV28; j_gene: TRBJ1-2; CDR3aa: ASTKPGGVYGYT
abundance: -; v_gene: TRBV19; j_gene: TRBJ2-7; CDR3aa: ASTDRWNEQY
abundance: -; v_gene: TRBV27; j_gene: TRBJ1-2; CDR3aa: ASSPGQNYGYT
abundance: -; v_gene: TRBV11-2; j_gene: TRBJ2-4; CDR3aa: ASSQMTGQNIQY
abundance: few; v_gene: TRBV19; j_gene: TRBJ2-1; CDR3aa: ASSMGDRTDNEQF
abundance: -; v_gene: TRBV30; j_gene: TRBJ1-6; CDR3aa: AWSVGATYNSPLH
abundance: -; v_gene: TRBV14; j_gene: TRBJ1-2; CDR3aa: ASSQGQGNLLSYGYT
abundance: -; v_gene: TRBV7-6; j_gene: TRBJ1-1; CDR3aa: ASSLSGATEAF
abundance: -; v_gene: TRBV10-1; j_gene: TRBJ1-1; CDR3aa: ASRENRGGNTEAF
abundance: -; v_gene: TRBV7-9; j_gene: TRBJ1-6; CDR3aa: ASSLDRALDSPLH
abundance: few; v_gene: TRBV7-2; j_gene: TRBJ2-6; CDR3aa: ASSLAQSAGANVLT